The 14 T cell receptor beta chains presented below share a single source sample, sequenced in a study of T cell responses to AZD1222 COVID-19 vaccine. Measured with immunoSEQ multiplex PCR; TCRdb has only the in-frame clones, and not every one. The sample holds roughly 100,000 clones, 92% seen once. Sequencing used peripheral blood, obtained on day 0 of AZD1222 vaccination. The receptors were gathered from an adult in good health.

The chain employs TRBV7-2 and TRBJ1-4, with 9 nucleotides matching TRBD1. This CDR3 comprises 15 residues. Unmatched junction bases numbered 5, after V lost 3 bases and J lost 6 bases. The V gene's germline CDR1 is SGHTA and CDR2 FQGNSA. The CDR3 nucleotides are TGTGCCAGCAGCTTTACGGACAGGGGTCATGAAAAACTGTTTTTT. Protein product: CASSFTDRGHEKLFF.

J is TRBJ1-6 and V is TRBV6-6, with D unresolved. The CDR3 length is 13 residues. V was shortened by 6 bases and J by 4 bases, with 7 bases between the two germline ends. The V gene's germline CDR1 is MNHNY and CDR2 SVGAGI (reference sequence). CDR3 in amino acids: CASRVEYNSPLHF. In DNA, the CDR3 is TGTGCCAGCAGGGTGGAGTATAATTCACCCCTCCACTTT.

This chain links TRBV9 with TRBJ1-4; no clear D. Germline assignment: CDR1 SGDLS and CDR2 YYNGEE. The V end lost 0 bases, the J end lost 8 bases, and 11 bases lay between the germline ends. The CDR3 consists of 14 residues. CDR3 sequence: CASSVGIGGEKLFF. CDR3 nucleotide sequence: TGTGCCAGCAGCGTAGGCATAGGAGGGGAAAAACTGTTTTTT.

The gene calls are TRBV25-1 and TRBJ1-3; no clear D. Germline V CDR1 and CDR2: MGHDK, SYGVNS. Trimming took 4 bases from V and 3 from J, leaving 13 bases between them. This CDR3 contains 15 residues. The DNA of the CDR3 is TGTGCCAGCAGTGGAGGGAGTGTGGGTGGAAACACCATATATTTT. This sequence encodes CASSGGSVGGNTIYF. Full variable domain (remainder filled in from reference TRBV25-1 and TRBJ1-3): EADIYQTPRYLVIGTGKKITLECSQTMGHDKMYWYQQDPGMELHLIHYSYGVNSTEKGDLSSESTVSRIRTEHFPLTLESARPSHTSQYLCASSGGSVGGNTIYFGEGSWLTVV.

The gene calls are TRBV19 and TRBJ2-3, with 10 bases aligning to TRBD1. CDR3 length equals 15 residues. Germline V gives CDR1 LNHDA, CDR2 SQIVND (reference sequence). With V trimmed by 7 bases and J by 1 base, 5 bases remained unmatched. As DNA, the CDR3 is TGTGCCAGTAACGATGGGACAGGGGGCACAGATACGCAGTATTTT. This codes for CASNDGTGGTDTQYF.

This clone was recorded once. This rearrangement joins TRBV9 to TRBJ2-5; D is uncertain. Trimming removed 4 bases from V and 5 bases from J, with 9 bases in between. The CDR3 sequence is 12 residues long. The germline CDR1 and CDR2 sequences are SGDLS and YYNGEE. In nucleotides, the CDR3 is TGTGCCAGCAGCTTAGAAGAGGAGACCCAGTACTTC. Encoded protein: CASSLEEETQYF.

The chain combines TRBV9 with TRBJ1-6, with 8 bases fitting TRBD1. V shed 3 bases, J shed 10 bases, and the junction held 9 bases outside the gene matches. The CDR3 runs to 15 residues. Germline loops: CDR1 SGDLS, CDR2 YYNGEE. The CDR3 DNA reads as TGTGCCAGCAGCGCCCTTCCAGGGGGCGGATCACCCCTCCACTTT. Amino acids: CASSALPGGGSPLHF.

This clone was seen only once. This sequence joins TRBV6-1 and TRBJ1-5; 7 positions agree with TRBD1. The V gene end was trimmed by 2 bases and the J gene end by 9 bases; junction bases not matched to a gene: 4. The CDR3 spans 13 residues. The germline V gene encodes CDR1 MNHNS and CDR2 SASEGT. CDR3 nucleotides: TGTGCCAGCAGTGAAACAGGGGTGGGGCCCCAGCATTTT. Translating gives CASSETGVGPQHF.

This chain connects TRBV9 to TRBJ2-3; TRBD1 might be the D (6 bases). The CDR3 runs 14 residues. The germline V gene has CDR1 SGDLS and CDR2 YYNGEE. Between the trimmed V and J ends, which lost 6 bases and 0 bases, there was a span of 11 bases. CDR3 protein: CASNRDKSTDTQYF. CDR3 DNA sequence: TGTGCCAGCAACCGGGACAAGAGCACAGATACGCAGTATTTT. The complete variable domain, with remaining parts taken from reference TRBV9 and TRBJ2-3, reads DSGVTQTPKHLITATGQRVTLRCSPRSGDLSVYWYQQSLDQGLQFLIQYYNGEERAKGNILERFSAQQFPDLHSELNLSSLELGDSALYFCASNRDKSTDTQYFGPGTRLTVL.

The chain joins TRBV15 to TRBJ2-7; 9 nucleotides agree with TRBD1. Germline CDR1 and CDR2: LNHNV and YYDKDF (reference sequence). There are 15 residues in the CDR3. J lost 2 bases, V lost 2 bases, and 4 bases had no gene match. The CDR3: CATSRNRDRAYEQYF. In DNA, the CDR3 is TGTGCCACCAGCAGAAACCGGGACAGGGCCTACGAGCAGTACTTC.

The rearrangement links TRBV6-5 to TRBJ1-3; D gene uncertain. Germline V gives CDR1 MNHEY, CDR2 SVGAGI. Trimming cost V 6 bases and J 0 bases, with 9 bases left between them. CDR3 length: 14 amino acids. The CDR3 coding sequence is TGTGCCAGCAGCCCACAGAGCTCTGGAAACACCATATATTTT. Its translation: CASSPQSSGNTIYF.

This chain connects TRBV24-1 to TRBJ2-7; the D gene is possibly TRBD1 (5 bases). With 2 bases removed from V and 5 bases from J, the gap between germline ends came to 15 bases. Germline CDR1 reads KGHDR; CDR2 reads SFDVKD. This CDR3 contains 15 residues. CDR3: CATSDSKGARNEQYF. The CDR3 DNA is TGTGCCACCAGTGATTCGAAAGGGGCAAGGAACGAGCAGTACTTC.

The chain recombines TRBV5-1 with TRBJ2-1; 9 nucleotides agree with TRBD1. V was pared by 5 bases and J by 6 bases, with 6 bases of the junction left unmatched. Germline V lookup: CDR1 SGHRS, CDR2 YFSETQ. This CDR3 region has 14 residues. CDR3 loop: CASRGDRVSNEQFF. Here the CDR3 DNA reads TGCGCCAGCAGGGGGGACAGGGTCTCCAATGAGCAGTTCTTC.

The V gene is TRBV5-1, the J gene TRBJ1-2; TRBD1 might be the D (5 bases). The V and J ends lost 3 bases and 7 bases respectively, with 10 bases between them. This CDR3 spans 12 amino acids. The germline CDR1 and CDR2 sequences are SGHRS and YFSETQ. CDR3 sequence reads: CASSWDVTGYTF. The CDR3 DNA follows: TGCGCCAGCAGCTGGGACGTTACTGGCTACACCTTC.